The 14 T cell receptor beta chains given below trace back to one sample, sequenced in a study of blood T cell repertoires in COVID-19. TCRdb's table, derived via immunoSEQ multiplex PCR, lists solely in-frame clones and lacks some. The sample lists about 320,000 clones; over 75% were seen once. Sequenced: PBMCs or T cells enriched from blood (not recorded which). These receptor sequences come from a man aged 25-40 years who had recovered from COVID-19.

V gene TRBV18 combines with J gene TRBJ2-7, with 9 nucleotides matching TRBD1. The germline CDR1 and CDR2 sequences are KGHSH and LQKENI. J was trimmed by 5 bases and V by 2 bases; bases with no gene match: 7. The length of the CDR3 is 15 residues. The CDR3 sequence is CASSPNVGQGDEQYF. In DNA, the CDR3 is TGTGCCAGCTCACCAAATGTGGGACAGGGAGACGAGCAGTACTTC.

CDR3 sequence reads: CASSYPGTGSYEQYF. CDR3 coding DNA: TGTGCCAGCAGTTACCCCGGGACAGGATCCTACGAGCAGTACTTC. The chain employs TRBV6-6 and TRBJ2-7; 8 nucleotides match TRBD1. The CDR3 extends over 15 amino acids. Germline V lookup: CDR1 MNHNY, CDR2 SVGAGI (reference sequence). V lost 2 bases and J lost 1; bases outside the gene matches: 4.

V usage is TRBV5-1 and J usage is TRBJ2-2, with TRBD1 identical over 10 bases. This CDR3 spans 17 amino acids. V dropped 4 bases and J dropped 7; count of bases not matched to a gene: 13. The V gene's germline CDR1 is SGHRS and CDR2 YFSETQ. The CDR3 is CASSPVGQGHRGGELFF. CDR3 DNA sequence: TGCGCCAGCAGCCCCGTGGGACAGGGGCACCGGGGCGGGGAGCTGTTTTTT. Based on the CDR3 plus reference TRBV5-1 and TRBJ2-2, the full variable domain is KAGVTQTPRYLIKTRGQQVTLSCSPISGHRSVSWYQQTPGQGLQFLFEYFSETQRNKGNFPGRFSGRQFSNSRSEMNVSTLELGDSALYLCASSPVGQGHRGGELFFGEGSRLTVL.

The genes are TRBV7-9 and TRBJ1-2; TRBD1 matches 9 bases. This CDR3 comprises 17 residues. Per germline, CDR1 SEHNR and CDR2 FQNEAQ (reference sequence). V gave up 3 bases and J gave up 5 bases; unmatched junction bases: 13. This CDR3 is CASSLGGQGIDGYGYTF. In nucleotides, the CDR3 is TGTGCCAGCAGCTTGGGGGGACAGGGAATTGATGGGTATGGCTACACCTTC.

The V call is TRBV10-3, the J call TRBJ1-6; 7 nucleotides align to TRBD1. V lost 7 bases and J lost 7; bases outside the gene matches: 10. The CDR3 is 15 amino acids. CDR1 is ENHRY and CDR2 is SYGVKD in the germline V gene. The DNA of the CDR3 is TGTGCCATCAATAGGGACAGCGACCCGAATTCACCCCTCCACTTT. Protein: CAINRDSDPNSPLHF.

This clone was counted once. In DNA, the CDR3 is TGTGCCAGCAGCGCGGACAGGAGTGAAAAACTGTTTTTT. It yields the protein CASSADRSEKLFF. The rearrangement joins TRBV7-9 to TRBJ1-4, with TRBD1 matching over 7 bases. The trim removed 5 bases at V and 7 bases at J, leaving 4 bases unmatched. The CDR3 is 13 amino acids. Germline V CDR1 and CDR2: SEHNR, FQNEAQ (reference sequence).

The chain combines TRBV29-1 with TRBJ1-2; 7 positions agree with TRBD1. The trim removed 4 bases at V and 3 bases at J, leaving 5 bases unmatched. This CDR3 is built from 13 residues. Germline CDR1 reads SQVTM; CDR2 reads ANQGSEA. CDR3 residues: CSVVTGADYGYTF. DNA of the CDR3: TGCAGCGTTGTTACAGGGGCTGACTATGGCTACACCTTC.

This clone was seen a handful of times. The rearrangement links TRBV29-1 to TRBJ1-4; 11 positions agree with TRBD1. This CDR3 region has 20 residues. Germline CDR1 SQVTM, CDR2 ANQGSEA. The V and J ends lost 5 bases and 4 bases, in that order; junction bases with no gene match: 21. CDR3: CSVLGQGVRRRRLDNEKLFF. In DNA form, the CDR3 reads TGCAGCGTTCTGGGACAGGGGGTTAGGCGTCGGAGGTTGGATAATGAAAAACTGTTTTTT.

This chain joins TRBV23-1 and TRBJ1-4; 7 nucleotides agree with TRBD1. TRBV23-1 is known as an ORF, though its function is uncertain. J gave up 3 bases and V 1 base, and 8 bases lay outside the gene matches. The CDR3 consists of 17 residues. CDR3 DNA: TGCGCCAGCAGTCAATTTCTGGAGGGGGCGCCTAATGAAAAACTGTTTTTT. Residues: CASSQFLEGAPNEKLFF.

The chain carries TRBV28 and TRBJ2-5; a weak D match, TRBD2 (6 bases). The ends were cut back, 2 bases at V and 4 bases at J, with 11 bases in the middle. Germline CDR1 MDHEN, CDR2 SYDVKM. The CDR3 consists of 14 residues. As DNA, the CDR3 is TGTGCCAGCAGTTTAGGAGGGTGGGGAGAGACCCAGTACTTC. Its protein is CASSLGGWGETQYF.

The chain couples TRBV6-2 or TRBV6-3 to TRBJ2-7; 12 bases match TRBD2. Germline assignment: CDR1 MNHEY and CDR2 SVGEGT. V was pared by 5 bases and J by 5 bases, with 13 bases of the junction left unmatched. The CDR3 is 17 amino acids. CDR3 nucleotide sequence: TGTGCCAGCAGTAGGGATACCCTAGCGGGGGGGCTTGACGAGCAGTACTTC. This encodes CASSRDTLAGGLDEQYF.

The V and J genes are TRBV19 and TRBJ2-2; 10 bases match TRBD1. The CDR3 length is 16 residues. Germline V gene lookup returns CDR1 LNHDA and CDR2 SQIVND (reference sequence). V trimming: 10 bases; J trimming: 6 bases; junction bases outside the gene matches: 14. CDR3 nucleotide sequence: TGTGCCACCAACAATCAAGGGACAGGGGTGTCCGGGGAGCTGTTTTTT. This codes for CATNNQGTGVSGELFF.

The chain employs TRBV28 and TRBJ1-5, with TRBD1 identical over 7 bases. The CDR3 covers 17 residues. The V and J ends lost 6 bases and 4 bases, in that order; junction bases with no gene match: 15. Germline assignment: CDR1 MDHEN and CDR2 SYDVKM. The CDR3 bases are TGTGCCAGCAGCCAGGGGGGTAGTTATGGGTTGAATCAGCCCCAGCATTTT. It specifies CASSQGGSYGLNQPQHF.

The V and J genes are TRBV4-1 and TRBJ1-5; tentatively, D is TRBD1 (6 bases). This CDR3 has 15 amino acids. The germline CDR1 and CDR2 sequences are MGHRA and YSYEKL. The V gene lost 2 bases and the J gene lost 6 bases, with 14 bases spanning the gap. Here the CDR3 reads CASSQLWGHGQPQHF. The CDR3 DNA reads TGCGCCAGCAGCCAATTGTGGGGACATGGTCAGCCCCAGCATTTT.